Listed here is a single T cell receptor beta chain. Different DNA sequences within this sample yield the same CDR3. Trimming took off 5 bases at V and 2 bases at J, with 16 bases between the two ends. The CDR3 has 15 residues. From germline, CDR1 is SGHVS and CDR2 FNYEAQ. In the original workflow: Amplified reference gene primers provided the basis for estimating nucleated cell counts. Using immunoSEQ multiplex PCR, the repertoire was profiled, and TCRdb retains in-frame clones only, with some absent. D and trimming were read from the DNA, whereas the V and J calls and clone size are those reported in that table. Among 150,000 or so clones listed, more than 75% were seen once. The sample comes from a study of blood T cell repertoires in COVID-19. Turning to the study itself: Acute-phase and convalescent COVID-19 samples originated in the United States, Italy and Spain. From T cells, B-cell-depleted T cells, or PBMCs came the material, which was cDNA or gDNA.

Seattle patients were enrolled during active infection and followed longitudinally. The sequence was collected from a woman in her 70s with COVID-19, enrolled during active disease. The V gene is TRBV7-6, the J gene TRBJ2-7, with a tentative D call TRBD2 (6 bases). Sequencing was done on a sample of peripheral blood. The CDR3 DNA sequence: TGTGCCAGCAGCCCACGGGGGAGCCCTACCTACGAGCAGTACTTC. Protein sequence: CASSPRGSPTYEQYF.